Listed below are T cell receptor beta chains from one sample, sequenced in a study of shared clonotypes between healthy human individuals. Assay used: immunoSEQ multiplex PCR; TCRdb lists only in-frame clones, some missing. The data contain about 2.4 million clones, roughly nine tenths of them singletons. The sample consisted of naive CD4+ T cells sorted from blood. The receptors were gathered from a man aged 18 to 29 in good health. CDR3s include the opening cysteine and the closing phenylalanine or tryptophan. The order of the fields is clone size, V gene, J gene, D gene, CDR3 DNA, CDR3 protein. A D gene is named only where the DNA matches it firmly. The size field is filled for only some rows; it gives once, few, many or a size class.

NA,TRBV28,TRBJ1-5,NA,TGTGCCAGCAGTTTAGGGCCAGGGGTAAGGGTCGATCAGCCCCAGCATTTT,CASSLGPGVRVDQPQHF
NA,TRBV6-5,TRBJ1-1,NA,TGTGCCAGCAGTGAAGCTTTCTTT,CASSEAFF
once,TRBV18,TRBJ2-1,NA,TGTGCCAGCTCACCACGGGAAGGAGGGCTCTCTCAATTCAATGAGCAGTTCTTC,CASSPREGGLSQFNEQFF
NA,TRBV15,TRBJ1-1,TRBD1,TGTGCCACCACTCCGAAACCCGACAGGGGTACTATGAACACTGAAGCTTTCTTT,CATTPKPDRGTMNTEAFF
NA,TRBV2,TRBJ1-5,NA,TGTGCCAGCAGTCGTGACTCCGGAGGTGGCAATCAGCCCCAGCATTTT,CASSRDSGGGNQPQHF
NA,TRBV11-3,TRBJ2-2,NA,TGTGCCAGCAGCCGACAGGGGGAGCTGTTTTTT,CASSRQGELFF
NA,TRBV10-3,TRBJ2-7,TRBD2,TGTGCCATCAGCACTAGCGGGAGGTTCTACGAGCAGTACTTC,CAISTSGRFYEQYF
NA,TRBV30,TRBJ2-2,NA,TGTGCCTGGAGTTATCAGGGGAACGGGGAGCTGTTTTTT,CAWSYQGNGELFF
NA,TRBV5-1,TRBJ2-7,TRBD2,TGCGCCAGCAGCGCCTTAGCGGGGGGCACATACGAGCAGTACTTC,CASSALAGGTYEQYF
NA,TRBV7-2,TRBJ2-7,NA,TGTGCCAGCAGCCAAGAGGCAGGGACCTACGAGCAGTACTTC,CASSQEAGTYEQYF
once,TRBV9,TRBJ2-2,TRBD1,TGTGCCAGCAGCCCCGGGACAGGGGCGTACACCGGGGAGCTGTTTTTT,CASSPGTGAYTGELFF
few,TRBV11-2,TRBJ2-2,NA,TGTGCCAGCAGCTTAGTCCCCGGGGAGCTGTTTTTT,CASSLVPGELFF
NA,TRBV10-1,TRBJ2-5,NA,TGCGCCAGCAGTGCTCACCCCGCGTGGGGAGAGACCCAGTACTTC,CASSAHPAWGETQYF
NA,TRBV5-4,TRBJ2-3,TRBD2,TGTGCCAGCAGCTTGAATCGGGGGGGAGGCACAGATACGCAGTATTTT,CASSLNRGGGTDTQYF
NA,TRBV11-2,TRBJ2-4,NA,TGTGCCAGCAGCTTAGCGCCGGACAGTCGAACTCTAGCCAAAAACATTCAGTACTTC,CASSLAPDSRTLAKNIQYF
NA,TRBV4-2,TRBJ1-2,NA,TGTGCCAGCAGCCAAGGGGACACGGAAGGCTATGGCTACACCTTC,CASSQGDTEGYGYTF